Described below is a single T cell receptor beta chain sequence and its context. The data stem from a study of blood T cell repertoires in COVID-19. Profiling relied on immunoSEQ multiplex PCR, and the TCRdb table lists in-frame clones only, not all of them. The sample has 200,000 to 250,000 clones, 90% to 95% seen once. The germline V gene encodes CDR1 SGHVS and CDR2 FQNEAQ. The CDR3 totals 18 residues. The V and J ends lost 1 base and 9 bases, in that order; junction bases with no gene match: 11. The clonotype was recovered from a man aged 55 to 70 with COVID-19, enrolled during active disease. The sequencing input was peripheral blood. The J gene is TRBJ2-1, the V gene TRBV7-8, with TRBD2 identical over 14 bases. CDR3 in amino acids: CASSLGVGTSGSKSEQFF. CDR3 in DNA: TGTGCCAGCAGCTTAGGGGTCGGGACTAGCGGGAGTAAAAGTGAGCAGTTCTTC. The entire variable domain, with the rest obtained from reference TRBV7-8 and TRBJ2-1, is as follows: GAGVSQSPRYKVAKRGQDVALRCDPISGHVSLFWYQQALGQGPEFLTYFQNEAQLDKSGLPSDRFFAERPEGSVSTLKIQRTQQEDSAVYLCASSLGVGTSGSKSEQFFGPGTRLTVL.